This TCR beta chain was sequenced in a study of OX40 agonist ivuxolimab in advanced cancers. Study-wide context: The costimulatory receptor OX40 (CD134) was targeted by ivuxolimab, a fully human IgG2 agonistic monoclonal antibody. Intravenous ivuxolimab was administered to patients every 2 weeks at six dose levels: 0.01, 0.1, 0.3, 1.5, 3 and 10 mg/kg. Of the approximately 50 patients in dose escalation, around 20 had hepatocellular carcinoma, about 15 had melanoma, 9 had renal cell carcinoma and 9 had head and neck cancer. In the dose-escalation cohort, around four fifths of patients were male, and the mean age was roughly 60 years, with a range of about 23 to 90. Prior anti-PD-1, anti-PD-L1 or anti-CTLA-4 therapy was permitted, and 40% of dose-escalation patients had received checkpoint inhibitors. Partial responses occurred in three dose-escalation patients, of whom one had hepatocellular carcinoma and two had cutaneous melanoma. Peripheral TCRbeta sequencing aimed to test whether ivuxolimab altered TCR sequence diversity and caused clonal T-cell expansion. The monotherapy dose-escalation portion (N of about 50 patients) of the phase I ivuxolimab trial is reported in the paper.

Study-wide findings and limitations: On average, CD8+ T cells showed more expanded clones than CD4+ T cells after ivuxolimab. In the 0.1-3.0 mg/kg groups, partial responders had among the lowest normalized peripheral clonal expansion, particularly in CD8+ T cells. Low levels of normalized T-cell clonal expansion were also seen in some nonresponding patients. Which antigens the clonally expanded peripheral T cells were specific for was not determined. At doses of 0.1 to 3.0 mg/kg, clonal expansion of both CD4+ and CD8+ T cells in blood was seen between baseline and week 6.

This clone appeared once. Its binding antigen is unknown. There are no base qualities to consult, and no much larger clone falls within one base. Trimmed from V: 10 bases; trimmed from J: 0 bases; junction bases lacking a gene match: 15. The germline V gene supplies CDR1 MDHEN and CDR2 SYDVKM. The CDR3 runs 17 amino acids, cysteine and phenylalanine included. CDR3 DNA only is kept here, 51 bases in frame from base 1. For sequencing of the TCRbeta CDR3 region, genomic DNA was extracted from the sorted cells. The immunoSEQ Assay was used to sequence the TCRbeta CDR3 regions. This immuneACCESS table, as held by TCRdb, lists in-frame sequences with V and J called but not all clones. Of the missing ones, under half trace to an unresolved V gene in checked studies; the others have no known cause. Recorded for this sample are fewer than 80,000 clones; roughly four fifths of them occurred a single time. The biggest ten clones account for roughly 3.2% of the sample.

Patients with autoimmune disease history or receiving systemic immunosuppression were excluded from the trial. Peripheral blood for TCR sequencing was drawn from every dose cohort at baseline, at cycle 4 day 1 and at cycle 7 day 1. Samples were obtained from an open-label, multicenter, first-in-human phase I dose-escalation trial of ivuxolimab. Adults with locally advanced or metastatic melanoma, renal cell carcinoma, hepatocellular carcinoma or head and neck squamous cell carcinoma were enrolled in the trial. Before TCR sequencing, CD4+ and CD8+ T cells were separately sorted from peripheral blood.

The specimen was CD4+ or CD8+ T cells sorted from blood, collected in a trial of the OX40 agonist ivuxolimab. The chain uses TRBV28 and TRBJ1-1; TRBD1 matches 9 bases in the middle. The receptor was derived from an adult with an advanced solid tumor such as melanoma, head and neck, liver or kidney cancer. The bases are TGTGCCACCAACAGGGGGACAGGGAGTCCACTGAACACTGAAGCTTTCTTT. Translated, this is CATNRGTGSPLNTEAFF.